One sample yielded the 4 T cell receptor beta chains listed below, sequenced in a study of beta chain features in type 1 diabetes. What was sequenced were expressed TCRB transcripts, since all of the isolated RNA had been reverse transcribed. Generated by immunoSEQ multiplex PCR, the TCRdb table keeps only in-frame clones and is missing some. Of 600,000 to 650,000 clones detected, 15% to 17% appear once; the ten largest clones hold about 0.093%. Sample: naive CD4+ T cells from blood. The receptors come from a young man in good health.

The chain recombines TRBV19 with TRBJ2-5, with TRBD1 as a possible D gene (5 bases). Germline CDR1 is LNHDA and CDR2 is SQIVND (reference sequence). CDR3 size: 12 residues. Trimming shortened V by 9 bases and J by 2 bases, and 10 bases separated the two germline ends. In DNA, the CDR3 is TGTGCCAGCGGAAGACAGCAAGAGACCCAGTACTTC. This sequence encodes CASGRQQETQYF.

V usage is TRBV6-1 and J usage is TRBJ1-1; no firm D call. The CDR3 runs 13 residues. The V gene lost 7 bases and the J gene lost 1 base, with 10 bases spanning the gap. CDR1 and CDR2 (germline): MNHNS, SASEGT. The CDR3 loop reads CASILFANTEAFF. The CDR3, as DNA: TGTGCCAGCATCCTTTTTGCGAACACTGAAGCTTTCTTT.

A word on this clone: In the same sample, other DNA sequences code for this CDR3. The chain links TRBV9 to TRBJ2-2; D may be TRBD1 (5 bases). The CDR3 consists of 15 residues. CDR1 is SGDLS, CDR2 YYNGEE, per germline. Trimming removed 0 bases from V and 1 base from J, with 7 bases in between. CDR3 region: CASSVGQGNTGELFF. DNA of the CDR3: TGTGCCAGCAGCGTAGGGCAGGGGAACACCGGGGAGCTGTTTTTT.

The J gene is TRBJ1-1, the V gene TRBV2, with no clear D. V shed 4 bases and J shed 4 bases, with 13 bases lying between them. The CDR3 has 14 residues. Germline CDR1 is SNHLY and CDR2 is FYNNEI. CDR3 in amino acids: CASSVTLLGTEAFF. CDR3 nucleotides: TGTGCCAGCAGTGTGACATTGTTAGGCACTGAAGCTTTCTTT. The whole variable domain, remainder taken from reference TRBV2 and TRBJ1-1, is EPEVTQTPSHQVTQMGQEVILRCVPISNHLYFYWYRQILGQKVEFLVSFYNNEISEKSEIFDDQFSVERPDGSNFTLKIRSTKLEDSAMYFCASSVTLLGTEAFFGQGTRLTVV.